These 8 T cell receptor beta chains originate from one sample sequenced in a study of T-cell memory formation after mild COVID-19. TCRdb re-called the 5' RACE reads with MiXCR, one entry per CDR3 protein. The repertoire consists of 250,000 to 300,000 distinct CDR3 sequences, with 15% to 20% occurring once and the leading ten covering around 23%. The specimen was PBMCs or a T cell subset sorted from them (not recorded which). The receptors were sampled from a young man who had mild COVID-19 (a few samples of this study predate the infection). Cell type and time point are not known.

The genes are TRBV7-6 and TRBJ2-2; tentative D call: TRBD2 (7 bases). CDR3 length: 17 residues. Germline V gives CDR1 SGHVS, CDR2 FNYEAQ. V was shortened by 2 bases and J by 3 bases, with 16 bases between the two germline ends. The CDR3 sequence is CASSLRLRGADTGELFF. The CDR3 nucleotides read TGTGCCAGCAGCTTAAGGCTCCGGGGGGCGGACACCGGGGAGCTGTTTTTT.

This clonotype was seen at least ten times. This chain connects TRBV5-1 to TRBJ2-2; the match to TRBD2 covers 10 bases. Trimming at V came to 1 base and at J to 4 bases, leaving 4 bases not matched to a gene. The germline V gene has CDR1 SGHRS and CDR2 YFSETQ. The CDR3 extends over 16 amino acids. CDR3 region: CASSLTGLASTGELFF. DNA for the CDR3: TGCGCCAGCAGCTTGACGGGACTAGCGAGCACCGGGGAGCTGTTTTTT.

This clonotype has a handful of counts. This chain links TRBV19 with TRBJ1-6; TRBD1 is a possible D gene (6 bases). The CDR3 is made up of 15 amino acids. In germline, CDR1 is LNHDA, CDR2 SQIVND (reference sequence). V lost 7 bases and J 10 bases, leaving 20 bases between the germline ends. CDR3 nucleotides: TGTGCCAGTACCACGAGGGAGGGGGAGAGATCACCCCTCCACTTT. Its protein product is CASTTREGERSPLHF.

The chain recombines TRBV20-1 with TRBJ2-7; 8 bases align to TRBD2. The CDR3 is 14 amino acids. Germline CDR1 DFQATT, CDR2 SNEGSKA (reference sequence). With V trimmed by 6 bases and J by 3 bases, 10 bases remained unmatched. The CDR3 nucleotides are TGCAGTGCACCCCGGGGGACTAGTGTCTACGAGCAGTACGTC. It specifies CSAPRGTSVYEQYV.

This clonotype was picked up a small number of times. The chain is built from TRBV4-1 and TRBJ2-7; 8 bases are shared with TRBD1. The germline CDR1 and CDR2 sequences are MGHRA and YSYEKL. This CDR3 spans 15 amino acids. V trimming: 3 bases; J trimming: 0 bases; junction bases outside the gene matches: 4. CDR3 protein: CASSQKQGDSYEQYF. The CDR3 nucleotides read TGCGCCAGCAGCCAGAAACAGGGGGACTCCTACGAGCAGTACTTC.

V and J are TRBV7-2 and TRBJ1-1, with D unclear. V was shortened by 1 base and J by 4 bases, with 13 bases between the two germline ends. CDR1 and CDR2 (germline): SGHTA, FQGNSA. CDR3 length: 15 amino acids. The CDR3 protein is CASSLGPKVGTEAFF. As DNA, the CDR3 is TGTGCCAGCAGCTTAGGACCAAAGGTAGGCACTGAAGCTTTCTTT.

This clonotype was found many times. The V gene is TRBV5-1, the J gene TRBJ2-5, with 8 positions matching TRBD1. The CDR3 contains 15 residues. CDR1 SGHRS and CDR2 YFSETQ come from the germline V gene. Losses at the gene ends were 2 bases for V and 3 bases for J; bases not matched to a gene: 6. The CDR3 DNA sequence: TGCGCCAGCAGCTTAACGCCGACAGGGGAAGAGACCCAGTACTTC. Translated: CASSLTPTGEETQYF.

The V gene is TRBV6-2 or TRBV6-3, the J gene TRBJ2-5; D might be TRBD1 or TRBD2, each matching 6 bases. Trimming removed 7 bases at V and 4 bases at J, with 10 bases between. CDR3 length: 12 residues. Germline V lookup: CDR1 MNHEY, CDR2 SVGEGT. CDR3 nucleotides: TGTGCCAGCAAGGGGGGCGGAGAGACCCAGTACTTC. It translates to CASKGGGETQYF.